The entry below gives a single T cell receptor beta chain sequence along with its context. This entry is derived from a study of T cell changes during pregnancy in multiple sclerosis. Germline-derived CDR1 and CDR2 are MGHRA and YSYEKL. This CDR3 is 17 amino acids long. After removal of 4 bases from V and 4 bases from J, the junction contained 11 bases not matched to a gene. Some clones are missing from TCRdb's copy, which holds only in-frame ones; the method was immunoSEQ multiplex PCR. The data contain tens of thousands of clones, about 90% of them singletons. J is TRBJ1-2 and V is TRBV4-1; TRBD1 aligns across 11 bases. The sequencing here drew on peripheral blood, taken in the first trimester of pregnancy. The origin of this receptor is a female donor in good health, enrolled as a control in a pregnancy study. The CDR3 here is CASSPLVRDRGSYGYTF. The CDR3 DNA follows: TGCGCCAGCAGCCCCCTAGTCCGGGACAGGGGGTCCTATGGCTACACCTTC.